The 20 T cell receptor beta chains in this list originate from one sample, sequenced in a study of blood T cell repertoires in COVID-19. Sequencing used immunoSEQ multiplex PCR; TCRdb keeps in-frame clones, though not all of them. The sample records 150,000 to 250,000 clones, about 86% being singletons. Sequenced material: PBMCs or T cells enriched from blood (not recorded which). Receptors were obtained from a man aged 40-49 years who had recovered from COVID-19.

This clone was counted once. J is TRBJ1-4 and V is TRBV5-4, with D tentatively TRBD1 (6 bases). The CDR3 extends over 15 amino acids. The ends were cut back, 1 base at V and 5 bases at J, with 12 bases in the middle. Germline lookup yields CDR1 SGHNT and CDR2 YYREEE (reference sequence). CDR3 amino acids: CASSLQGTPNEKLFF. The DNA of the CDR3 is TGTGCCAGCAGCTTGCAGGGGACCCCGAATGAAAAACTGTTTTTT.

This clone was picked up a small number of times. The chain joins TRBV11-3 to TRBJ2-7; TRBD1 is a possible D gene (5 bases). V lost 6 bases, J lost 4 bases, and 10 bases lay in between. Germline values: CDR1 SGHNT, CDR2 YENEEA. The length of the CDR3 is 12 residues. CDR3 DNA: TGTGCCAGCAGTGGCAGGGATTACGAGCAGTACTTC. As protein: CASSGRDYEQYF. Filled out from reference TRBV11-3 and TRBJ2-7, the complete variable domain reads EAGVVQSPRYKIIEKKQPVAFWCNPISGHNTLYWYLQNLGQGPELLIRYENEEAVDDSQLPKDRFSAERLKGVDSTLKIQPAELGDSAVYLCASSGRDYEQYFGPGTRLTVT.

The chain couples TRBV5-1 to TRBJ1-3; D unclear. This CDR3 is 15 amino acids long. Trimming took 1 base from V and 2 from J, leaving 10 bases between them. CDR1 is SGHRS, CDR2 YFSETQ, per germline. CDR3 sequence reads: CASSLTGSAGNTIYF. The CDR3 nucleotides read TGCGCCAGCAGCTTGACGGGGTCGGCTGGAAACACCATATATTTT.

The chain joins TRBV10-3 to TRBJ1-2; 11 nucleotides match TRBD1. CDR1 ENHRY and CDR2 SYGVKD come from the germline V gene. The CDR3 covers 14 residues. Trimming took 10 bases from V and 4 from J; bases not matched to a gene: 8. The CDR3 DNA reads TGTGCCACCGAGGCGGGACAGGGGGTCTATGGCTACACCTTC. This codes for CATEAGQGVYGYTF.

V usage is TRBV5-4 and J usage is TRBJ1-2, with D unresolved. CDR3 size: 14 residues. Germline CDR1 SGHNT, CDR2 YYREEE (reference sequence). Trimming removed 0 bases from V and 2 bases from J, with 8 bases in between. Written as DNA, the CDR3 is TGTGCCAGCAGCTTGGGCAGGTCGAACTATGGCTACACCTTC. Translated, it gives CASSLGRSNYGYTF.

The J gene is TRBJ2-5, the V gene TRBV7-6; 9 bases line up with TRBD1. CDR1 and CDR2 (germline): SGHVS, FNYEAQ. Unmatched junction bases numbered 11, after V lost 7 bases and J lost 5 bases. This CDR3 contains 15 residues. DNA for the CDR3: TGTGCCAGCACCCCCGGCCTAGGACAGGGGGAGACCCAGTACTTC. Translation gives CASTPGLGQGETQYF.

This clone was observed a few times. The chain carries TRBV5-6 and TRBJ1-2; TRBD1 might be the D (5 bases). The V gene lost 4 bases and the J gene lost 8 bases, with 9 bases spanning the gap. This CDR3 is built from 11 residues. Germline V gene lookup returns CDR1 SGHDT and CDR2 YYEEEE. Here the CDR3 DNA reads TGTGCCAGCAGCCGGGACTTGGGCTACACCTTC. Protein sequence: CASSRDLGYTF. Variable domain in full (rest from reference TRBV5-6 and TRBJ1-2): DAGVTQSPTHLIKTRGQQVTLRCSPKSGHDTVSWYQQALGQGPQFIFQYYEEEERQRGNFPDRFSGHQFPNYSSELNVNALLLGDSALYLCASSRDLGYTFGSGTRLTVV.

The chain is built from TRBV6-5 and TRBJ1-1; 9 bases are shared with TRBD1. The V and J ends lost 5 bases and 3 bases, in that order; junction bases with no gene match: 4. The CDR3 is 14 amino acids. Germline assignment: CDR1 MNHEY and CDR2 SVGAGI. DNA of the CDR3: TGTGCCAGCAGTAGTGACAGGGGGGACACTGAAGCTTTCTTT. Translating it yields CASSSDRGDTEAFF.

Written as DNA, the CDR3 is TGTGCCAGTACAGGGGGCGGCTTCGGCGAGCAGTACTTC. It is translated as CASTGGGFGEQYF. The J gene is TRBJ2-7, the V gene TRBV19; 8 bases are shared with TRBD1. J was trimmed by 6 bases and V by 7 bases; bases with no gene match: 8. Looked up from germline, CDR1 is LNHDA and CDR2 is SQIVND (reference sequence). The CDR3 length is 13 residues.

The chain carries TRBV24-1 and TRBJ1-1; 7 positions match TRBD1. With 5 bases clipped from V and 10 bases from J, the junction kept 12 bases outside the gene matches. Germline-derived CDR1 and CDR2 are KGHDR and SFDVKD. This CDR3 region has 14 residues. The CDR3: CATSAPIEGARAFF. CDR3 sequence (DNA): TGTGCCACCAGTGCCCCTATCGAGGGGGCTCGAGCTTTCTTT.

The rearrangement uses TRBV29-1 and TRBJ1-2, with D possibly matching TRBD1 (6 bases). Germline CDR1 SQVTM, CDR2 ANQGSEA. There are 12 residues in the CDR3. V lost 4 bases, J lost 3 bases, and 9 bases lay in between. In DNA form, the CDR3 reads TGCAGCGTTGTAGGGGGTTACTATGGCTACACCTTC. This codes for CSVVGGYYGYTF.

This clone was seen only a few times. The chain combines TRBV6-4 with TRBJ2-1; perhaps TRBD2 as D (5 bases). The CDR3 sequence is 15 residues long. The germline CDR1 and CDR2 sequences are MRHNA and SNTAGT. V lost 4 bases and J lost 3, with 13 bases in between. This chain's CDR3 is CASSGDGGGYNEQFF. DNA for the CDR3: TGTGCCAGCAGTGGCGACGGAGGCGGCTACAATGAGCAGTTCTTC.

This clone was detected a few times. This chain joins TRBV5-4 and TRBJ2-1; TRBD1 is a possible D gene (5 bases). V lost 4 bases, J lost 5 bases, and 13 bases lay in between. CDR3 length equals 14 residues. Germline V gives CDR1 SGHNT, CDR2 YYREEE (reference sequence). CDR3 DNA sequence: TGTGCCAGCAGCCCTCAGGGCCTAGACAATGAGCAGTTCTTC. The encoded protein is CASSPQGLDNEQFF.

The genes are TRBV7-9 and TRBJ1-2; 9 positions match TRBD1. CDR1 is SEHNR and CDR2 is FQNEAQ in the germline V gene (reference sequence). Trimming removed 2 bases from V and 7 bases from J; junction bases left unmatched: 5. There are 14 residues in the CDR3. The CDR3 region is CASSLSGDRVGYTF. CDR3 bases: TGTGCCAGCAGCTTAAGTGGGGACAGGGTTGGCTACACCTTC.

This clone was detected ten times or more. The rearrangement links TRBV7-9 to TRBJ1-2, with 9 bases fitting TRBD1. Unmatched junction bases numbered 4, after V lost 3 bases and J lost 8 bases. Germline V CDR1 and CDR2: SEHNR, FQNEAQ (reference sequence). This CDR3 region has 13 residues. This CDR3 is CASSFTGGRGYTF. The DNA of the CDR3 is TGTGCCAGCAGCTTTACAGGGGGCCGGGGCTACACCTTC.

CDR3 region: CASSPRLLPALHF. DNA of the CDR3: TGTGCCAGCAGCCCTCGACTTCTACCAGCCCTCCACTTT. The chain combines TRBV7-2 with TRBJ1-6; no reliable D call. The CDR3 runs to 13 residues. V was trimmed by 5 bases and J by 14 bases, leaving 16 bases between them. The germline V gene has CDR1 SGHTA and CDR2 FQGNSA.

The chain joins TRBV24-1 to TRBJ1-6, with D tentatively TRBD1 (5 bases). CDR1 and CDR2 (germline): KGHDR, SFDVKD. This CDR3 spans 13 amino acids. V lost 5 bases, J lost 9 bases, and 10 bases lay in between. The CDR3 bases are TGTGCCACCAGTGTAGGGGCAGCTTCACCCCTCCACTTT. Protein product: CATSVGAASPLHF.

The chain couples TRBV11-2 to TRBJ2-3; possibly TRBD1 for D (6 bases). Trimming left V 3 bases short and J 5 bases short, with 9 bases between. CDR3 length equals 13 residues. CDR1 and CDR2 from the germline V gene are SGHAT and FQNNGV. The CDR3 spells CASSFRTVDTQYF. Written as DNA, the CDR3 is TGTGCCAGCAGCTTTAGGACAGTAGATACGCAGTATTTT.

A few counts support this clone. The rearrangement joins TRBV9 to TRBJ1-3; D is undetermined. The germline CDR1 and CDR2 sequences are SGDLS and YYNGEE. The CDR3 length is 15 residues. Trimming removed 4 bases from V and 0 bases from J, with 11 bases in between. The CDR3 here is CASSSKPSSGNTIYF. CDR3 sequence (DNA): TGTGCCAGCAGCTCGAAACCTAGCTCTGGAAACACCATATATTTT. Full variable domain (outside the CDR3, taken from reference TRBV9 and TRBJ1-3): DSGVTQTPKHLITATGQRVTLRCSPRSGDLSVYWYQQSLDQGLQFLIQYYNGEERAKGNILERFSAQQFPDLHSELNLSSLELGDSALYFCASSSKPSSGNTIYFGEGSWLTVV.

The chain combines TRBV4-2 with TRBJ2-2; 10 nucleotides line up with TRBD2. This CDR3 region has 17 residues. CDR1 is LGHNA and CDR2 is YNFKEQ in the germline V gene. Trimming took 1 base from V and 4 from J; bases not matched to a gene: 6. The CDR3 sequence is CASSQVESSGGTGELFF. The DNA for the CDR3 is TGTGCCAGCAGCCAAGTCGAATCTAGCGGGGGCACCGGGGAGCTGTTTTTT.